This section outlines one T cell receptor beta chain sequence together with its context. The data originate from a study of Graves' ophthalmopathy and Graves' hyperthyroidism. CDR3 length equals 15 residues. CDR1 is MNHEY and CDR2 is SVGEGT in the germline V gene. V was pared by 0 bases and J by 3 bases, with 12 bases between. TCR beta CDR3 regions were amplified from RNA transcripts. HTBI primers were employed in first-round RT-PCR, then a second-round multiplex PCR followed. TCRdb independently ran MiXCR on the multiplex PCR reads; one entry per CDR3 protein. The table has 200,000 to 250,000 distinct CDR3 sequences, 20% to 25% seen once.

Material for sequencing was peripheral blood. The J gene is TRBJ2-7, the V gene TRBV6-2 or TRBV6-3; weak D call: TRBD1 (5 bases). This TCR derives from a woman aged 45-59 years with Graves' ophthalmopathy. The CDR3 nucleotides are TGTGCCAGCAGTTACTCGGCAGGGTGGGTCTACGAGCAGTACTTC. Its protein product is CASSYSAGWVYEQYF.